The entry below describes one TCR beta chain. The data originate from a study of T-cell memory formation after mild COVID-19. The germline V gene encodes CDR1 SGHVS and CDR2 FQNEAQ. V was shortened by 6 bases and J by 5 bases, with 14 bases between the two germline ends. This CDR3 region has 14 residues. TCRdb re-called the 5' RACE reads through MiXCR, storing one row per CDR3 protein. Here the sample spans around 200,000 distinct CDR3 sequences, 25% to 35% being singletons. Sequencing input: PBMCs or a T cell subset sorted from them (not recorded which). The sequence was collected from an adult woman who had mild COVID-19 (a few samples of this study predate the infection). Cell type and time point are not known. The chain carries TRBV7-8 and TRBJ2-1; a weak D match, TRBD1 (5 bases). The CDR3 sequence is CASRRQGNHNEQFF. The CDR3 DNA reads TGTGCCAGCAGGAGGCAGGGTAACCACAATGAGCAGTTCTTC.